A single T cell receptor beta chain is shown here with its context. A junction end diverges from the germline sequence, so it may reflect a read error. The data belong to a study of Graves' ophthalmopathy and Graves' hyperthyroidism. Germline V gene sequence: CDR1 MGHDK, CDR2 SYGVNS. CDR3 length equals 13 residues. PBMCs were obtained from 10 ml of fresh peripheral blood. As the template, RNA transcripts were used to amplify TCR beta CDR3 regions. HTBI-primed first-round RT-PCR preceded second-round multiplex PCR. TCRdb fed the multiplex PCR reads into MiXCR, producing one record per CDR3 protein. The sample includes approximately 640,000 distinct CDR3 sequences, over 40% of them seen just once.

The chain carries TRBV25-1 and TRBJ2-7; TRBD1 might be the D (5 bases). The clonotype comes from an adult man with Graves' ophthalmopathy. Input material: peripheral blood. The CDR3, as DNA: TGTGCCAGCAGTGGTCAGGGTAAGGACGGGCAGTACTTT. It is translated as CASSGQGKDGQYF.